This T cell receptor (beta chain) was sequenced during a study of blood T cells in healthy people across ages. Study information: The capture of about one barcoded beta molecule per two T cells was achieved by template switching.

In germline, CDR1 is MNHEY, CDR2 SMNVEV (reference sequence). The CDR3 consists of 16 residues. V gave up 6 bases and J gave up 5 bases, with 21 bases separating them. Primers used in a second PCR of about 6 to 11 cycles were a sample-barcoded 5' primer and a J-beta primer mix. Each CDR3 protein gets one entry after TCRdb re-called the 5' RACE reads with MiXCR. The sample contains about 1.4 million distinct CDR3 sequences, approximately 59% of which appear only once. This clonotype was seen just once. The chain employs TRBV27 and TRBJ2-3, with a possible D match to TRBD2 (6 bases). Sequenced material: blood. This receptor was identified in a man aged 18 to 29 in good health. The CDR3 sequence: CASSLLLGGTGDTQYF. The CDR3 DNA is TGTGCCAGCAGCCTACTCTTGGGGGGTACTGGAGATACGCAGTATTTT.